The clone carrying this T cell receptor (beta chain) was seen only once. Method: immunoSEQ multiplex PCR; TCRdb's copy keeps in-frame clones and lacks some. The sample includes about 250,000 clones, 80% to 90% of them seen just once. This sample is part of a study of blood T cell repertoires in COVID-19. The ends were cut back, 6 bases at V and 6 bases at J, with 5 bases in the middle. The CDR3 runs 11 residues. The germline CDR1 and CDR2 sequences are MDHEN and SYDVKM. The chain carries TRBV28 and TRBJ2-2, with D unclear. Sequencing was done on a sample of PBMCs or T cells enriched from blood (not recorded which). This clonotype was sampled from a man aged 35 to 55 who had recovered from COVID-19. The chain's CDR3 is CASSSPGELFF. CDR3 sequence (DNA): TGTGCCAGCAGCTCCCCCGGGGAGCTGTTTTTT. The complete variable domain, with remaining parts taken from reference TRBV28 and TRBJ2-2, reads DVKVTQSSRYLVKRTGEKVFLECVQDMDHENMFWYRQDPGLGLRLIYFSYDVKMKEKGDIPEGYSVSREKKERFSLILESASTNQTSMYLCASSSPGELFFGEGSRLTVL.